What follows is one T cell receptor (beta chain) and its context. This specimen belongs to a study of CD8 T cells in Susac syndrome. With random hexamers, roughly 0.5 to 1 ug RNA was reverse transcribed. Across 54 Vbeta and 13 Jbeta, immunoSEQ multiplex PCR amplified TCR beta CDR3. TCRdb ran MiXCR on the immunoSEQ multiplex PCR reads and lists one entry per CDR3 protein. The sample yields tens of thousands of distinct CDR3 sequences, roughly 95% seen once. Sequencing of TCR beta was carried out in blood CD8+ and CD4+ T cells. What was sequenced was CD4+ T cells from PBMCs. The clonotype was recovered from a human donor with multiple sclerosis.

CDR3: CASSPGGGRNSPLHF. The CDR3 region has the DNA TGTGCCAGCAGCCCGGGGGGGGGCCGGAATTCACCCCTCCACTTT. The J gene is TRBJ1-6, the V gene TRBV7-9; TRBD1 is a possible D gene (6 bases). Germline CDR1 SEHNR, CDR2 FQNEAQ (reference sequence). Trimming left V 5 bases short and J 7 bases short, with 15 bases between. The CDR3 loop spans 15 amino acids.